By its share, the clone carrying this T cell receptor beta chain is medium-sized. Its antigen is not known. Each CDR3 protein is one row after TCRdb ran MiXCR on the reads. The data contain over 9,000 distinct CDR3 sequences, roughly a quarter of them singletons. This sample is drawn from a study of liver allograft versus peripheral blood T cells. Background on the study: Comparative analysis was performed on T cell receptor repertoires from transplanted livers and from recipients' peripheral blood. Overall study results and limits: It was reported that the T cell receptor repertoires found inside liver allografts differed from those that were detected in peripheral blood.

The CDR3 runs 12 residues. Germline V CDR1 and CDR2: MNHEY, SMNVEV (reference sequence). The germline V and J ends were trimmed by 5 bases and 8 bases, with 10 bases remaining between them. The J gene is TRBJ2-1, the V gene TRBV27; D not certain. The sequence was collected from a human patient who had a liver transplant. Some T cells may trace back to the graft donor. In DNA, the CDR3 is TGTGCCAGCAGTCCCCTGGGCTATGAGCAGTTCTTC. This codes for CASSPLGYEQFF.